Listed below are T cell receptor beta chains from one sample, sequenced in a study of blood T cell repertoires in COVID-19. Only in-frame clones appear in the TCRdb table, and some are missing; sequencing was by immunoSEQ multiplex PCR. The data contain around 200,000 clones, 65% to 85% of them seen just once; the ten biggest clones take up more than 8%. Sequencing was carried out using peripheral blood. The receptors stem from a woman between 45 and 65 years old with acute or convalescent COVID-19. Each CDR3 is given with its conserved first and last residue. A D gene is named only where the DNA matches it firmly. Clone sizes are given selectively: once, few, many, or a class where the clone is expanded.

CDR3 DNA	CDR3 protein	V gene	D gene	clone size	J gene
TGTGCCAGTAGCCCCAAGGCAGGGTTGGGCAATCAGCCCCAGCATTTT	CASSPKAGLGNQPQHF	TRBV19	.	.	TRBJ1-5
TGTGCCATCAGTGAGCCTCCTAGCGAAGATACGCAGTATTTT	CAISEPPSEDTQYF	TRBV10-3	.	.	TRBJ2-3
TGTGCCACCAGTGATTTAGCTCAAGGGGACACTTCTTTCCTCGGGCAGTACTTC	CATSDLAQGDTSFLGQYF	TRBV24-1	.	once	TRBJ2-7
TGTGCCAGCAGGGGACAGAGCAATCAGCCCCAGCATTTT	CASRGQSNQPQHF	TRBV11-2	TRBD1	.	TRBJ1-5
TGTGCCACCACCAGTGGGGGACAGGGCATCGGGGCCAACGTCCTGACTTTC	CATTSGGQGIGANVLTF	TRBV24-1	TRBD1	.	TRBJ2-6
TGTGCCAGCAGTGAGCGACGTAGCGGGAGGGGAACAGATACGCAGTATTTT	CASSERRSGRGTDTQYF	TRBV2	TRBD2	once	TRBJ2-3
TGTGCCAGCAGCTTCCGACAGGCAGATACGCAGTATTTT	CASSFRQADTQYF	TRBV7-2	.	.	TRBJ2-3
TGTGCCAGCAGCCCCGTCCACGGCTCACCAGGGTTGGTCACAGATACGCAGTATTTT	CASSPVHGSPGLVTDTQYF	TRBV11-2	.	.	TRBJ2-3
TGTGCCAGCAGCCTCGGGGGACTAGCGAAGAACACCGGGGAGCTGTTTTTT	CASSLGGLAKNTGELFF	TRBV7-3	TRBD2	.	TRBJ2-2
TGTGCCAGCAGCCAAGACGGCAGGGGGTTCTACAATGAGCAGTTCTTC	CASSQDGRGFYNEQFF	TRBV4-2	TRBD1	.	TRBJ2-1
TGTGCCAGCAGCTTCCAAGACCTCCCGCGGGGGTTAGTGTATGGCTACACCTTC	CASSFQDLPRGLVYGYTF	TRBV7-2	.	.	TRBJ1-2
TGTGCCAGCCCTCCGGGGGGAATGAACACTGAAGCTTTCTTT	CASPPGGMNTEAFF	TRBV6-6	.	once	TRBJ1-1
TGTGCCAGCAGCGAACCTACCCCCCTCCTATTGGTTGCCAACGTCCTGACTTTC	CASSEPTPLLLVANVLTF	TRBV7-2	.	.	TRBJ2-6
TGCGCCAGCAGCTGGGGGGACAGGGAGAACACTGAAGCTTTCTTT	CASSWGDRENTEAFF	TRBV5-1	TRBD1	.	TRBJ1-1
TGTGCCACCAGTGAAAGGACTAGCGGGAGAAACCAAGAGACCCAGTACTTC	CATSERTSGRNQETQYF	TRBV24-1	TRBD2	once	TRBJ2-5
TGCAGTGCTGCGGGGTACAATGAGCAGTTCTTC	CSAAGYNEQFF	TRBV20-1	.	.	TRBJ2-1
TGTGCCAGCAATATACAGGGTGGGACTGAAGCTTTCTTT	CASNIQGGTEAFF	TRBV2	.	.	TRBJ1-1
TGCAGCGTACAACAGGGGGCAGTCGGCTATGGCTACACCTTC	CSVQQGAVGYGYTF	TRBV29-1	TRBD1	.	TRBJ1-2
TGTGCCAGCAGCGTATCGGGACTAGCCAATGAGCAGTTCTTC	CASSVSGLANEQFF	TRBV9	TRBD2	.	TRBJ2-1
TGCGCCAGCAGCCCAAACTTGTCCCAAGAGACCCAGTACTTC	CASSPNLSQETQYF	TRBV5-1	.	once	TRBJ2-5
TGTGCCAGCAGTCTTGTGGGACTAGCCCCTCAAGAGACCCAGTACTTC	CASSLVGLAPQETQYF	TRBV3-1/TRBV3-2	TRBD2	.	TRBJ2-5
TGTGCCAGCTCACCAAATAGTATAACAGCCTACGAGCAGTACTTC	CASSPNSITAYEQYF	TRBV18	.	.	TRBJ2-7
TGTGCCACCCTCCGGACAGGGGTCAACGAGCAGTACTTC	CATLRTGVNEQYF	TRBV28	TRBD1	few	TRBJ2-7
TGTGCCAGCGGGAAGGGGCTAGGAAACACCGGGGAGCTGTTTTTT	CASGKGLGNTGELFF	TRBV6-6	.	.	TRBJ2-2
TGTGCCAGCAGTGGGACTAGCGGGGTCTACGAGCAGTACTTC	CASSGTSGVYEQYF	TRBV2	TRBD2	.	TRBJ2-7
TGTGCCAGCAGCCCGGGGTGGGAGCGGGGATTCAATGAGCAGTTCTTC	CASSPGWERGFNEQFF	TRBV3-1/TRBV3-2	TRBD2	.	TRBJ2-1
TGCACCAGCAGCCTTCGCGGGCCCGCGAACACCGGGGAGCTGTTTTTT	CTSSLRGPANTGELFF	TRBV1	.	.	TRBJ2-2
TGTGCCAGCAGCTTGGTGGCTAGCGGCCCAAAGCAGTACTTC	CASSLVASGPKQYF	TRBV5-6	TRBD2	.	TRBJ2-7
TGTGCCAGCAGACCCGGGAGCTACAATGAGCAGTTCTTC	CASRPGSYNEQFF	TRBV6-5	.	.	TRBJ2-1